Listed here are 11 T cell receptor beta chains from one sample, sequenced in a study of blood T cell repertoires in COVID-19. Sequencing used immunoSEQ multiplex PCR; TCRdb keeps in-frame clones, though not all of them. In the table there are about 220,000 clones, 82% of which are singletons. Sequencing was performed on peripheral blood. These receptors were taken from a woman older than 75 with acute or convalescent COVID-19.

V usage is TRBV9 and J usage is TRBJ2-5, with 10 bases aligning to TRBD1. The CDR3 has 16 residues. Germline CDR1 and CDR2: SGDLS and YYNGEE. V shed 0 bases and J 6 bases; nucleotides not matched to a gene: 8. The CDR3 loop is CASSVEGTGVRKTQYF. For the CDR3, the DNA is TGTGCCAGCAGCGTAGAGGGGACAGGGGTGAGGAAGACCCAGTACTTC. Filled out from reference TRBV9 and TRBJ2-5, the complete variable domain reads DSGVTQTPKHLITATGQRVTLRCSPRSGDLSVYWYQQSLDQGLQFLIQYYNGEERAKGNILERFSAQQFPDLHSELNLSSLELGDSALYFCASSVEGTGVRKTQYFGPGTRLLVL.

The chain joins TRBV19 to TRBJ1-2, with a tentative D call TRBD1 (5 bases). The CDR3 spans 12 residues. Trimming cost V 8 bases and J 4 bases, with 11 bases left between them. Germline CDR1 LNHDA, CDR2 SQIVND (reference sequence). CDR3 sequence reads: CASASGSYGYTF. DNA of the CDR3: TGTGCCAGTGCGTCAGGGTCCTATGGCTACACCTTC.

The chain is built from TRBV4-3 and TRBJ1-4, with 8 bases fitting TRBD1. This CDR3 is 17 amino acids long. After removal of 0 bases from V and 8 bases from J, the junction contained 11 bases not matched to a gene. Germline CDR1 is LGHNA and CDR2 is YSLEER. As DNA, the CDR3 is TGCGCCAGCAGCCAAGAAAGGGGACAGGTGGAGGGGGAAAAACTGTTTTTT. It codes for CASSQERGQVEGEKLFF.

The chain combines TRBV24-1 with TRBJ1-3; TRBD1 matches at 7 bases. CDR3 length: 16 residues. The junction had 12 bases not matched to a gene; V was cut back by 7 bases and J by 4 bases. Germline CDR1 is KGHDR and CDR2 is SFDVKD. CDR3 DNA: TGTGCCACCAGCAAGAACAGGGGCTTGGGAGGAAACACCATATATTTT. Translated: CATSKNRGLGGNTIYF.

The CDR3 nucleotides are TGTGCCAGCAGTCGCGGACAGGGGGCTTCACCCCTCCACTTT. The encoded protein is CASSRGQGASPLHF. V usage is TRBV6-2 or TRBV6-3 and J usage is TRBJ1-6; 11 bases are a match to TRBD1. The V gene end was trimmed by 5 bases and the J gene end by 9 bases; junction bases not matched to a gene: 3. The length of the CDR3 is 14 residues. Germline V CDR1 and CDR2: MNHEY, SVGEGT.

The CDR3 region is CASSQVGLAASYEQYF. Written as DNA, the CDR3 is TGTGCCAGCAGCCAAGTGGGACTAGCGGCGTCCTACGAGCAGTACTTC. The chain carries TRBV4-2 and TRBJ2-7; 11 bases fit TRBD2. CDR1 LGHNA and CDR2 YNFKEQ come from the germline V gene. V dropped 1 base and J dropped 1; count of bases not matched to a gene: 3. The CDR3 contains 16 residues.

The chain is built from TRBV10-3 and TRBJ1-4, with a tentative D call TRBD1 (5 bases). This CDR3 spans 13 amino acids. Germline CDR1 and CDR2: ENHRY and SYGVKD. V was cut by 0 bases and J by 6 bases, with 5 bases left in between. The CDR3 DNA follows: TGTGCCATCAGTGAGTCAGGGGATGAAAAACTGTTTTTT. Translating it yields CAISESGDEKLFF.

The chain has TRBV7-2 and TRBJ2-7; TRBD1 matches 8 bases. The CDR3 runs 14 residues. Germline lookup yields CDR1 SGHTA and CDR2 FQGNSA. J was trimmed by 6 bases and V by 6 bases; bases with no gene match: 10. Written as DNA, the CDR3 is TGTGCCAGCAGAAACGGACAGGGATATGGCGAGCAGTACTTC. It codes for CASRNGQGYGEQYF.

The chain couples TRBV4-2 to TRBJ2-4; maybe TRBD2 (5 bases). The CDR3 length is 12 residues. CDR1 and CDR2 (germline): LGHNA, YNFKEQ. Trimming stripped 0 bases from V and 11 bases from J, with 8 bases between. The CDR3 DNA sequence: TGTGCCAGCAGCCAAGATAGAGCGGTTCAGTACTTC. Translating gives CASSQDRAVQYF.

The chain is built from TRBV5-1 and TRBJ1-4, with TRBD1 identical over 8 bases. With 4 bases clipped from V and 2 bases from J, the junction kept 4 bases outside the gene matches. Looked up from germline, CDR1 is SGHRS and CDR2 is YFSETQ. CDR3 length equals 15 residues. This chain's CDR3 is CASSRDRGTNEKLFF. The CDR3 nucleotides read TGCGCCAGCAGCAGAGACAGGGGCACTAATGAAAAACTGTTTTTT.

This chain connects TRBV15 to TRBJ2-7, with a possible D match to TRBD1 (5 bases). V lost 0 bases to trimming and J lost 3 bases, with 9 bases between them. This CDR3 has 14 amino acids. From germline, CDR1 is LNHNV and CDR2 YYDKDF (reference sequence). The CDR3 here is CATSREWGYYEQYF. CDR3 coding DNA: TGTGCCACCAGCAGAGAGTGGGGCTACTACGAGCAGTACTTC.